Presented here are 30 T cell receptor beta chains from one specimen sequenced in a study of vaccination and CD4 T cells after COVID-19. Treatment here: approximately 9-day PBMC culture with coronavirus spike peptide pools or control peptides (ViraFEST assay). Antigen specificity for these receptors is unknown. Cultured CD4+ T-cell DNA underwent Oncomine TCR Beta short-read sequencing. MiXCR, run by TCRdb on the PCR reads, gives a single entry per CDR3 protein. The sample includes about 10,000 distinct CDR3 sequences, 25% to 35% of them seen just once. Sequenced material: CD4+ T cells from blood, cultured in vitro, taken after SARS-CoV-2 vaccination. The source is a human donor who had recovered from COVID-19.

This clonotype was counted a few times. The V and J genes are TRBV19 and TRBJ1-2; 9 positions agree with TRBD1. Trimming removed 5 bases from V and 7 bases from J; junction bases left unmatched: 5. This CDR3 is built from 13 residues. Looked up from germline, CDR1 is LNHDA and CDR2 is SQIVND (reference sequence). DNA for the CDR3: TGTGCCAGTAGTGTCCGGGACAGGGCTGGCTACACCTTC. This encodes CASSVRDRAGYTF.

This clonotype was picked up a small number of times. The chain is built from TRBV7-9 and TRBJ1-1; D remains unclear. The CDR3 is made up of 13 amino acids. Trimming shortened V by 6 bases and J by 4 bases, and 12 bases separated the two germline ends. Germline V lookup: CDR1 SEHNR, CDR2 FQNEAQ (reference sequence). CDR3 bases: TGTGCCAGCAGGCTAGGCGTGGCCACTGAAGCTTTCTTT. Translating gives CASRLGVATEAFF.

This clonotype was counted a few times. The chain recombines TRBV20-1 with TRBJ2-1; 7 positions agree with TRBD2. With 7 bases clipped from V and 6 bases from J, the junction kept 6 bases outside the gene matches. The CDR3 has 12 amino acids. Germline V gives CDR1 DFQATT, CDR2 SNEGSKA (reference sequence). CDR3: CSGAGTTNEQFF. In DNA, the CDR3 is TGCAGTGGGGCAGGGACTACCAATGAGCAGTTCTTC.

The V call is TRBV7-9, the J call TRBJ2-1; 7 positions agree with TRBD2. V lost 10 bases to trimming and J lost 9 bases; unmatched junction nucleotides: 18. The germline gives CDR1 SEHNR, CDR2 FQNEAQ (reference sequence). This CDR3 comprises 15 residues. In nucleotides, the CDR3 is TGTGCCAACGTTCCGGCGGGAGCTGGTTACGGTGAGCAGTTCTTC. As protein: CANVPAGAGYGEQFF.

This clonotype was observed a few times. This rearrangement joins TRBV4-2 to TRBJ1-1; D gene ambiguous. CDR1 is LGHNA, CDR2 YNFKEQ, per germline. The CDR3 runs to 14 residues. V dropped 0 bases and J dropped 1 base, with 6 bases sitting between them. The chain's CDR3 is CASSQDSGNTEAFF. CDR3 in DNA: TGTGCCAGCAGCCAAGACTCGGGGAACACTGAAGCTTTCTTT.

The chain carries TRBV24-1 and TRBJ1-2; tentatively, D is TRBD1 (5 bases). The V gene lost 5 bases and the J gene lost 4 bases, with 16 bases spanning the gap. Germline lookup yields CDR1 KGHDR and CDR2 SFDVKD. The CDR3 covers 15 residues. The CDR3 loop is CATSGGTWSSYGYTF. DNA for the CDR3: TGTGCCACCAGTGGGGGCACTTGGTCGAGCTATGGCTACACCTTC.

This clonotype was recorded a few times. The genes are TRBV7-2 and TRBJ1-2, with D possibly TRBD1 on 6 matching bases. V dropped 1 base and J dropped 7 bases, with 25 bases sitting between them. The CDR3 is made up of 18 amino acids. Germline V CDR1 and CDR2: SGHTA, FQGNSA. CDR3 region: CASSLGGSGGAGRGGYTF. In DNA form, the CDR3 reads TGTGCCAGCAGCTTAGGTGGCTCCGGGGGCGCGGGTAGGGGTGGCTACACCTTC.

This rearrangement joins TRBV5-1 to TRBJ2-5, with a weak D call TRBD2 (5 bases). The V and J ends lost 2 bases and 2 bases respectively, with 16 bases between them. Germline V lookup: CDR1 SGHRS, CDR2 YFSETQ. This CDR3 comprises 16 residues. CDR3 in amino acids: CASSFSSESPQETQYF. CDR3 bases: TGCGCCAGCAGCTTTAGTAGCGAGTCCCCACAAGAGACCCAGTACTTC. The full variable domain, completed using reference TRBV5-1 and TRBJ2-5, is KAGVTQTPRYLIKTRGQQVTLSCSPISGHRSVSWYQQTPGQGLQFLFEYFSETQRNKGNFPGRFSGRQFSNSRSEMNVSTLELGDSALYLCASSFSSESPQETQYFGPGTRLLVL.

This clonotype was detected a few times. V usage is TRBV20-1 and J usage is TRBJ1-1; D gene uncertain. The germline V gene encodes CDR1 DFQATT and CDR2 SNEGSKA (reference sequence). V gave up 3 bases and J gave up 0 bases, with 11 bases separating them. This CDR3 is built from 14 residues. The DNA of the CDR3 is TGCAGTGCTAGTCGTCGGTTCATGAACACTGAAGCTTTCTTT. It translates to CSASRRFMNTEAFF.

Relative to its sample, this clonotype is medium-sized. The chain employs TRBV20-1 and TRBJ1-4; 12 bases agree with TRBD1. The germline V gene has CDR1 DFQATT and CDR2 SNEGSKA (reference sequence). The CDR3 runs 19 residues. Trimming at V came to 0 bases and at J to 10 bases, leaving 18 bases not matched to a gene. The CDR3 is CSARDPSGTGGVGGVKLFF. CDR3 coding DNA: TGCAGTGCTAGAGACCCATCTGGGACAGGGGGCGTGGGAGGAGTAAAACTGTTTTTT.

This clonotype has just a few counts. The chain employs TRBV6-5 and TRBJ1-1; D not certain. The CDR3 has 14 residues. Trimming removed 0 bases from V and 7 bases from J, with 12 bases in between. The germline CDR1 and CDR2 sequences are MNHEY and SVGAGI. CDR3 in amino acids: CASSYSIEGGEAFF. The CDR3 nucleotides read TGTGCCAGCAGTTACTCGATCGAGGGAGGTGAAGCTTTCTTT.

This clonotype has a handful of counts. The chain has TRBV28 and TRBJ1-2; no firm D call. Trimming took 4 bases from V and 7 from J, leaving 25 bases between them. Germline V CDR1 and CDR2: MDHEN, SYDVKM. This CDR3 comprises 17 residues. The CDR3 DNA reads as TGTGCCAGCAGTTCCTTTTCCCAATTTCCCCTTGAAGTTGGCTACACCTTC. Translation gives CASSSFSQFPLEVGYTF.

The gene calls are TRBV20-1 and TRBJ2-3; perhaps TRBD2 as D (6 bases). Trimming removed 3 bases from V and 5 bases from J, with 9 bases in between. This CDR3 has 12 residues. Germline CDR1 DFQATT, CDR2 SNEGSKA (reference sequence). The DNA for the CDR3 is TGCAGTGCTAGGCAGGGAGGAGATACGCAGTATTTT. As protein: CSARQGGDTQYF.

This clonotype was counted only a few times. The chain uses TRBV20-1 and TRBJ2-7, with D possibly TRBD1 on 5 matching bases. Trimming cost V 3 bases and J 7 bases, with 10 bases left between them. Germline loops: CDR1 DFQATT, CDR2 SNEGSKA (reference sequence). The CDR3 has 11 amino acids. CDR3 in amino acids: CSASPGFEQYF. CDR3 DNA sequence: TGCAGTGCTAGCCCAGGGTTTGAGCAGTACTTC.

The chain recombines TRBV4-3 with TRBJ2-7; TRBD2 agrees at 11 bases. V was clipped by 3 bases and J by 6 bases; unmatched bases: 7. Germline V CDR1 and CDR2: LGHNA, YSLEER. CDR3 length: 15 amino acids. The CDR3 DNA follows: TGCGCCAGCAGCCAGATTCTAGCGGGAGGCGGCGAGCAGTACTTC. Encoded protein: CASSQILAGGGEQYF.

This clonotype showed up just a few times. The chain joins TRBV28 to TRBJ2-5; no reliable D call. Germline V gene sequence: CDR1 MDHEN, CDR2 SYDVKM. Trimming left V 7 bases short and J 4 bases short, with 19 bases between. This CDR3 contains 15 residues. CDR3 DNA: TGTGCCAGCACCCCCGAGGATAGTGCTCCAGAGACCCAGTACTTC. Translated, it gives CASTPEDSAPETQYF.

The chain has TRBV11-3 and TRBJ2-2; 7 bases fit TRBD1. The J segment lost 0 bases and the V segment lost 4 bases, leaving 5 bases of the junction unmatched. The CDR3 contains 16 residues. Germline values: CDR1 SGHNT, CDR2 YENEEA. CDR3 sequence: CASSYLGTANTGELFF. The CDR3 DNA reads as TGTGCCAGCAGCTACCTTGGGACAGCGAACACCGGGGAGCTGTTTTTT.

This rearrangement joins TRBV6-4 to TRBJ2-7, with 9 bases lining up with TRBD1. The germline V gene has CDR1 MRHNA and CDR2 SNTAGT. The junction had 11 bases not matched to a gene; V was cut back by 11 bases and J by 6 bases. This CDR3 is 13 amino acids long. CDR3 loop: CAGRDRDNGEQYF. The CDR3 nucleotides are TGTGCCGGAAGGGACAGGGATAATGGCGAGCAGTACTTC.

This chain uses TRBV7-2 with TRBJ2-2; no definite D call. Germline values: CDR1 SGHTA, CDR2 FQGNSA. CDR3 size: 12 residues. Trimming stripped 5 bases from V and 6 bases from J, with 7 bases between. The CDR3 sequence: CASSPDAGELFF. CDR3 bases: TGTGCCAGCAGCCCGGATGCCGGGGAGCTGTTTTTT.

CDR3 DNA: TGTGCCAGCAGCATCAGCTCTGGAAACACCATATATTTT. Its protein product is CASSISSGNTIYF. This chain links TRBV27 with TRBJ1-3; no clear D gene. With 6 bases removed from V and 0 bases from J, the gap between germline ends came to 6 bases. The CDR3 loop spans 13 amino acids. The germline gives CDR1 MNHEY, CDR2 SMNVEV (reference sequence).

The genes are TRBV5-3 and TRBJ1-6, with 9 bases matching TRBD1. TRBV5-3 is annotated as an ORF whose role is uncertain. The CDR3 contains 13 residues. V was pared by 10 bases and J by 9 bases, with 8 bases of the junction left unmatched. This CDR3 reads CALPGTGLSPLHF. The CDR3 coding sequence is TGTGCCCTACCCGGGACAGGGCTTTCACCCCTCCACTTT.

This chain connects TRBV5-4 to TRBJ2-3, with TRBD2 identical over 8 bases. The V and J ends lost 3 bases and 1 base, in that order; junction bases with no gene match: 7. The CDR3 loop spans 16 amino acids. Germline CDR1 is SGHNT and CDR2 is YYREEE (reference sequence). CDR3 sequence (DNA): TGTGCCAGCAGCTCTTCGGGAGGGCCGGGCACAGATACGCAGTATTTT. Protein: CASSSSGGPGTDTQYF.

CDR3 sequence (DNA): TGTGCCAGCAGGAGGGGGGCAGGAGGATATAGCAATCAGCCCCAGCATTTT. Translating gives CASRRGAGGYSNQPQHF. This chain joins TRBV2 and TRBJ1-5; tentatively, D is TRBD1 (6 bases). Germline CDR1 SNHLY, CDR2 FYNNEI. V shed 6 bases and J shed 0 bases, with 18 bases lying between them. CDR3 length: 17 amino acids. Variable domain in full (rest from reference TRBV2 and TRBJ1-5): EPEVTQTPSHQVTQMGQEVILRCVPISNHLYFYWYRQILGQKVEFLVSFYNNEISEKSEIFDDQFSVERPDGSNFTLKIRSTKLEDSAMYFCASRRGAGGYSNQPQHFGDGTRLSIL.

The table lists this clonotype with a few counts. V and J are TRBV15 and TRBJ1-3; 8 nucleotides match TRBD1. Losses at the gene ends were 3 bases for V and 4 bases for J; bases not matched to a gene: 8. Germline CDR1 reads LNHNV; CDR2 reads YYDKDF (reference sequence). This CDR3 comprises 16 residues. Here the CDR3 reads CATSRHRQGLGNTIYF. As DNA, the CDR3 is TGTGCCACCAGCAGGCACCGACAGGGGCTCGGAAACACCATATATTTT.

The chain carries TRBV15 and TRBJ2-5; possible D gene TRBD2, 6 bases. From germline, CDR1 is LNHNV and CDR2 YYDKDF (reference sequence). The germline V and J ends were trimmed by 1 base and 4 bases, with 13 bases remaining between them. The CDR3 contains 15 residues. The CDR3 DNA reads TGTGCCACCAGCAGAGGGGGGGAGGTCGCAGAGACCCAGTACTTC. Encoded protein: CATSRGGEVAETQYF.

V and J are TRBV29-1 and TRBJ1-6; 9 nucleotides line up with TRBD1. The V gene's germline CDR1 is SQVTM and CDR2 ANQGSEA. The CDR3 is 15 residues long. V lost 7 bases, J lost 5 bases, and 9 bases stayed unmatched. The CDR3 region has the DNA TGCAGCGGTTATGGGACAGGGCCCAATAATTCACCCCTCCACTTT. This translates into CSGYGTGPNNSPLHF.

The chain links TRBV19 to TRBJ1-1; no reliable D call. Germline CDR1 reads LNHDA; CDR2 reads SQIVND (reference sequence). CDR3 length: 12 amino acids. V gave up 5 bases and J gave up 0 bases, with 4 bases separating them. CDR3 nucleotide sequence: TGTGCCAGTAGTTATATGAACACTGAAGCTTTCTTT. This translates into CASSYMNTEAFF.

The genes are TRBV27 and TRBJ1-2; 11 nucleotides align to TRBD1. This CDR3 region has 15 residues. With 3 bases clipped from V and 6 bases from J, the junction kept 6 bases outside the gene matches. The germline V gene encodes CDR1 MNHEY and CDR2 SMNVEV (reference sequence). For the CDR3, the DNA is TGTGCCAGCAGTTTCCTCGGGACAGGGGGTGATGGCTACACCTTC. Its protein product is CASSFLGTGGDGYTF.

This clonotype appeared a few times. CDR3 in DNA: TGTGCCAGCAAGCGGGGGTCCCAAGAGACCCAGTACTTC. Amino acid sequence: CASKRGSQETQYF. The rearrangement links TRBV6-2 or TRBV6-3 to TRBJ2-5; 8 nucleotides align to TRBD2. Trimming cost V 7 bases and J 1 base; bases outside gene matches: 2. The CDR3 has 13 residues. Germline V gene lookup returns CDR1 MNHEY and CDR2 SVGEGT.

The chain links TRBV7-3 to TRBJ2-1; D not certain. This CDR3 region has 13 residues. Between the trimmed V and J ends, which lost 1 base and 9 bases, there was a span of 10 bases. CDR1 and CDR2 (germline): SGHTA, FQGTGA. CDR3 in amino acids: CASSLKGGLEQFF. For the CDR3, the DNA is TGTGCCAGCAGCTTAAAAGGCGGTCTTGAGCAGTTCTTC.